The 10 T cell receptor beta chains in this list originate from one sample, sequenced in a study of response to subunit inactivated influenza vaccine. Via MiXCR, TCRdb re-called the RT-PCR reads, giving one row per CDR3 protein. The data show fewer than 600,000 distinct CDR3 sequences, approximately 7.3% seen once. The source was PBMCs from blood, collected less than 25 months after vaccination. Receptors were obtained from a man in his fifties or sixties who received an inactivated influenza vaccine.

This clonotype was seen a handful of times. V usage is TRBV5-1 and J usage is TRBJ2-3; D possibly corresponds to TRBD1 (6 bases). The CDR3 has 17 residues. With 1 base removed from V and 0 bases from J, the gap between germline ends came to 15 bases. The germline V gene encodes CDR1 SGHRS and CDR2 YFSETQ. This CDR3 reads CASSLFLTGASTDTQYF. Written as DNA, the CDR3 is TGCGCCAGCAGCTTGTTTCTGACAGGCGCTAGCACAGATACGCAGTATTTT.

The chain links TRBV25-1 to TRBJ2-3; D gene ambiguous. Germline CDR1 is MGHDK and CDR2 is SYGVNS. The CDR3 consists of 12 residues. Trimming took 7 bases from V and 4 from J, leaving 9 bases between them. The CDR3 loop is CASTQVADTQYF. CDR3 nucleotides: TGTGCCAGCACCCAGGTGGCAGATACGCAGTATTTT.

V gene TRBV5-1 combines with J gene TRBJ2-7; 7 bases fit TRBD1. From germline, CDR1 is SGHRS and CDR2 YFSETQ. Trimming removed 1 base from V and 4 bases from J; junction bases left unmatched: 8. CDR3 size: 15 residues. CDR3 DNA sequence: TGCGCCAGCAGCTTGAATACAGGGGCAGGATACGAGCAGTACTTC. Translating it yields CASSLNTGAGYEQYF.

This clonotype has more than one count but fewer than ten. V is TRBV12-3 or TRBV12-4 and J is TRBJ1-4; D gene ambiguous. V lost 2 bases, J lost 1 base, and 2 bases lay in between. CDR3 length: 13 amino acids. The DNA of the CDR3 is TGTGCCAGCAGTTTACAAACTAATGAAAAACTGTTTTTT. Amino acid sequence: CASSLQTNEKLFF.

Concerning this clonotype itself: Possible read error: a much larger clone is one base away. The chain has TRBV7-2 and TRBJ2-7; 7 bases fit TRBD1. The germline CDR1 and CDR2 sequences are SGHTA and FQGNSA. This CDR3 is 15 amino acids long. The ends lost 4 bases at V and 2 bases at J; junction bases unmatched: 8. CDR3 DNA sequence: TGTGCCAGCAGCTATCAGCAGGGGGATACCTACGAGCAGTACTTC. It specifies CASSYQQGDTYEQYF. Supplemented by reference TRBV7-2 and TRBJ2-7, the full variable domain reads GAGVSQSPSNKVTEKGKDVELRCDPISGHTALYWYRQSLGQGLEFLIYFQGNSAPDKSGLPSDRFSAERTGGSVSTLTIQRTQQEDSAVYLCASSYQQGDTYEQYFGPGTRLTVT.

Only a few counts were recorded for this clonotype. In nucleotides, the CDR3 is TGTGCCAGCGGTTCATCGGGTGCCAGGGCCAATAATTCACCCCTCCACTTT. It specifies CASGSSGARANNSPLHF. The chain links TRBV6-5 to TRBJ1-6; possible D gene TRBD1, 5 bases. Trimming pared 8 bases from V and 5 bases from J, leaving 22 bases between. The length of the CDR3 is 17 residues. CDR1 and CDR2 (germline): MNHEY, SVGAGI.

This clonotype was detected a few times. The chain has TRBV9 and TRBJ1-3; D is ambiguous. In germline, CDR1 is SGDLS, CDR2 YYNGEE. Trimming removed 0 bases from V and 4 bases from J, with 5 bases in between. This CDR3 comprises 13 residues. CDR3 DNA sequence: TGTGCCAGCAGCGTAGGAGGGGGAAACACCATATATTTT. It is translated as CASSVGGGNTIYF.

Many counts were recorded for this clonotype. The chain links TRBV5-1 to TRBJ2-7, with TRBD1 matching 9 bases. The CDR3 is made up of 15 amino acids. Trimming removed 4 bases from V and 2 bases from J; junction bases left unmatched: 7. Per the germline V gene, CDR1 is SGHRS and CDR2 is YFSETQ. In DNA form, the CDR3 reads TGCGCCAGCAGCCGCCAGACAGGGGGTACCTACGAGCAGTACTTC. It is translated as CASSRQTGGTYEQYF.

This chain connects TRBV7-3 to TRBJ2-3; the D gene is possibly TRBD2 (7 bases). CDR1 and CDR2 (germline): SGHTA, FQGTGA. This CDR3 contains 18 residues. V shed 0 bases and J shed 2 bases, with 18 bases lying between them. As DNA, the CDR3 is TGTGCCAGCAGCTTAACATCGGCGGGGGCTTTGGTCACAGATACGCAGTATTTT. Its protein product is CASSLTSAGALVTDTQYF. Full variable domain (missing parts from reference TRBV7-3 and TRBJ2-3): GAGVSQTPSNKVTEKGKYVELRCDPISGHTALYWYRQSLGQGPEFLIYFQGTGAADDSGLPNDRFFAVRPEGSVSTLKIQRTERGDSAVYLCASSLTSAGALVTDTQYFGPGTRLTVL.

This clonotype was seen repeatedly, ten times or more. The chain links TRBV4-2 to TRBJ2-5; possibly TRBD1 for D (6 bases). The length of the CDR3 is 16 residues. Trimming took off 0 bases at V and 5 bases at J, with 16 bases between the two ends. CDR1 and CDR2 (germline): LGHNA, YNFKEQ. The CDR3: CASSQDGVATGETQYF. In DNA, the CDR3 is TGTGCCAGCAGCCAAGACGGCGTCGCCACAGGGGAGACCCAGTACTTC.